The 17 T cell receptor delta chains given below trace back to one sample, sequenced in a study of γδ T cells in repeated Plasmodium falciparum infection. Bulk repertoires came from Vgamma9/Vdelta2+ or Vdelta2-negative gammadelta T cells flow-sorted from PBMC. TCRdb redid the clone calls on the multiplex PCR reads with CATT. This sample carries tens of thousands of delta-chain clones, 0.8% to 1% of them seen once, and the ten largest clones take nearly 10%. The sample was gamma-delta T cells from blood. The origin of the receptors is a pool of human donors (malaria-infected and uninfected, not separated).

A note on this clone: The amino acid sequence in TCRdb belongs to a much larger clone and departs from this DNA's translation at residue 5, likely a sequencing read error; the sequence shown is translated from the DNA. The DNA of the CDR3 is TGTGCTCTTGGGGGACGGGCGGTAAGGAACCTAGGCCTACTGGGGGATACTTACACCGATAAACTCATCTTT. Residues: CALGGRAVRNLGLLGDTYTDKLIF. This chain joins TRDV1 and TRDJ1; TRDD3 matches at 12 bases. Here the J gene was assigned by germline matching of the DNA, as TCRdb has none. Trimming removed 4 bases from V and 0 bases from J; junction bases left unmatched: 27. CDR3 size: 24 residues. CDR1 TSWWSYY and CDR2 QGS come from the germline V gene.

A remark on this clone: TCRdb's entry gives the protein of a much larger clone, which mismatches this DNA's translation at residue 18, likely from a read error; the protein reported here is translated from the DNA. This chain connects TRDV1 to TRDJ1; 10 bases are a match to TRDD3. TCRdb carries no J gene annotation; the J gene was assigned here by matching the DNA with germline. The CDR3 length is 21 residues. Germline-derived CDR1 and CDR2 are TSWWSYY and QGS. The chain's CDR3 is CALGEMNTGGYAVRYTDRLIF. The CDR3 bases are TGTGCTCTTGGGGAAATGAACACCGGGGGATACGCAGTAAGGTACACCGATAGACTCATCTTT.

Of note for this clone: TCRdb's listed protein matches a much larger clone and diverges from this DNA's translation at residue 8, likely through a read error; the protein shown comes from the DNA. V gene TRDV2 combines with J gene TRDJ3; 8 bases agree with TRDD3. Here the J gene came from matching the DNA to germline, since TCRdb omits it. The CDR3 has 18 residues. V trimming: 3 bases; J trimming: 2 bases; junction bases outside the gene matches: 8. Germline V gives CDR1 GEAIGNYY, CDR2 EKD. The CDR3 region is CACDVLGGTTWDTRQMFF. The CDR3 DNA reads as TGTGCCTGTGACGTACTGGGGGGTACGACCTGGGACACCCGACAGATGTTTTTC.

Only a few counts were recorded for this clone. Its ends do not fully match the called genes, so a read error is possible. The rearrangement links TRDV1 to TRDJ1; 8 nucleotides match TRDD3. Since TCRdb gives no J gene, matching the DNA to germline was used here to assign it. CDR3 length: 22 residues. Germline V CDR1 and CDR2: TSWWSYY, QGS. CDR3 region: CALGECSPEGGIAVPYTDKLIF. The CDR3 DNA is TGTGCCCTTGGGGAATGTTCCCCTGAGGGGGGGATAGCGGTCCCTTACACCGACAAACTCATCTTT.

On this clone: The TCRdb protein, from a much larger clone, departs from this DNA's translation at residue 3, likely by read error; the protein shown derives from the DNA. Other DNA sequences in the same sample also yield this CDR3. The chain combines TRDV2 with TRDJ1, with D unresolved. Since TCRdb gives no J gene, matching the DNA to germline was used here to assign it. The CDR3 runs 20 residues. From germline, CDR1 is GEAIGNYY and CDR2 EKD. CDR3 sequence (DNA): TGTGCCCGTGACACCGTAACAGTTATTGACCGAGGCGGTCACCCCGATAAACTCATCTTT. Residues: CARDTVTVIDRGGHPDKLIF.

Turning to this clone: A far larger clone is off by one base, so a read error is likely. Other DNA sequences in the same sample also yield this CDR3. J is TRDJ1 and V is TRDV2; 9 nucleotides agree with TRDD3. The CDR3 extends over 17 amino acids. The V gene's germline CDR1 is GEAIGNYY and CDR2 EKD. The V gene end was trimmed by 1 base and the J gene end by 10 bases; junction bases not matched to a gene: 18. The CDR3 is CACDTLDTLGDRAGLIF. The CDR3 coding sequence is TGTGCCTGTGACACGCTAGACACTTTGGGGGATAGAGCTGGACTCATCTTT.

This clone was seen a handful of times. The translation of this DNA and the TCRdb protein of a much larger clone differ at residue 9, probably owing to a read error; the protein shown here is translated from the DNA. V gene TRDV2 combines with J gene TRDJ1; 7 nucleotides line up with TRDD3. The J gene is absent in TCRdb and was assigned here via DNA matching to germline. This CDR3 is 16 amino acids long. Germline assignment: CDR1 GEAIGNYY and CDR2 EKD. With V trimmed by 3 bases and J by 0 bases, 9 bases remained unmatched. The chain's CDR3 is CACDSLLGTYTDKLIF. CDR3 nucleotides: TGTGCCTGTGACTCTCTACTGGGGACTTACACCGATAAACTCATCTTT.

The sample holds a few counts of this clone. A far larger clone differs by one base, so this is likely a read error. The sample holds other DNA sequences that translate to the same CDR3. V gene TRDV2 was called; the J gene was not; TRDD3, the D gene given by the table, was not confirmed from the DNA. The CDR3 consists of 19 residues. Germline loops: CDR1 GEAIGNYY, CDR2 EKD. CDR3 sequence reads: CACDPRFLHGVPYTDKLIF. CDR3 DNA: TGTGCCTGTGACCCGCGCTTCCTACACGGGGTTCCGTACACCGATAAACTAATCTTT.

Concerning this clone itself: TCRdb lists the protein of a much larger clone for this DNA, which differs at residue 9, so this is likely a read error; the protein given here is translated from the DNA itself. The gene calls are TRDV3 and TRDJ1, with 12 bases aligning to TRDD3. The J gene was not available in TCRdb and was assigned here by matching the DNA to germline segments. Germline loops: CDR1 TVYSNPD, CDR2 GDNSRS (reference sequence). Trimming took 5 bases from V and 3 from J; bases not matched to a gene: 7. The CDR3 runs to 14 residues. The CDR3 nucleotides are TGTGCCAATACTGGGGGATACAACCCCGATAAACTCATCTTT. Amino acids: CANTGGYNPDKLIF.

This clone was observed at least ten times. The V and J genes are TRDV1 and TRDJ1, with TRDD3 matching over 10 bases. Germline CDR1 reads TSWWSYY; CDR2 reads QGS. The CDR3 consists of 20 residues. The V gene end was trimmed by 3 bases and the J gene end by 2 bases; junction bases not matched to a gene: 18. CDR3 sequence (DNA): TGTGCTCTTGGGGAGGTTCCTACTTCGTGTCTGGGGGATAGAACCGATAAACTCATCTTT. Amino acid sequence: CALGEVPTSCLGDRTDKLIF.

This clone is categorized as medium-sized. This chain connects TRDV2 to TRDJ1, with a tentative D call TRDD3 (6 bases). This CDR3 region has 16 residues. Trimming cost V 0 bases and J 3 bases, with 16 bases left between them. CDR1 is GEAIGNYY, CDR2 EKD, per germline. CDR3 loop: CACDTGIRGNSDKLIF. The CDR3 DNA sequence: TGTGCCTGTGACACCGGAATAAGGGGGAACTCCGATAAACTCATCTTT.

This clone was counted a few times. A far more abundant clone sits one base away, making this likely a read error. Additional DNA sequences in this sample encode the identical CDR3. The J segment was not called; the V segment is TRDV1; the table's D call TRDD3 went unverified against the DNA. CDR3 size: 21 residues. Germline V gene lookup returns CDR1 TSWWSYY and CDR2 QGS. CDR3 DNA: TGTGCTCTTGGGGAACTGTGGTGTCCCGCGTTGGGGTGTTCCCCGGACGATAAGCTCATCTTT. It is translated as CALGELWCPALGCSPDDKLIF.

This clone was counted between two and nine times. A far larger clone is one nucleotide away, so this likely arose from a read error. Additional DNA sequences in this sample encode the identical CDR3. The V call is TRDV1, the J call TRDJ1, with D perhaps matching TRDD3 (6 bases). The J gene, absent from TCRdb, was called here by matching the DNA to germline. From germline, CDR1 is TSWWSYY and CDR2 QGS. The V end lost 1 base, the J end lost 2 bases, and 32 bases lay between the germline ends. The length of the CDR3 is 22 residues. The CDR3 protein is CALGERGWCESHPLPATDKLIF. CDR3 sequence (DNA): TGTGCTCTTGGGGAACGGGGATGGTGTGAGTCCCACCCTTTACCTGCGACCGATAAACTCATCTTT.

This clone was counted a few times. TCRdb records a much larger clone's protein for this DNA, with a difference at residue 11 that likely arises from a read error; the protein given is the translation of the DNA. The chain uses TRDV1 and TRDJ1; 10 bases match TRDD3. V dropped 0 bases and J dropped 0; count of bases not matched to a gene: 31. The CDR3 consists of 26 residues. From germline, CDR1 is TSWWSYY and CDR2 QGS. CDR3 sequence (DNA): TGTGCTCTTGGGGAACTAGGAGTCAAAGGCCTTTCGACTGGGGGATTCTCACACCTGTACACCGATAAACTCATCTTT. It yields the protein CALGELGVKGLSTGGFSHLYTDKLIF.

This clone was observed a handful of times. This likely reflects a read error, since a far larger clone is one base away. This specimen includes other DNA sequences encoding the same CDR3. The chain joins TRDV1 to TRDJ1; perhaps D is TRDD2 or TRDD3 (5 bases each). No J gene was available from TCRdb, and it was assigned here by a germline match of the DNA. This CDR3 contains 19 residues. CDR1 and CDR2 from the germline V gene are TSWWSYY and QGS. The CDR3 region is CALGERPPTQLVQGDKLIF. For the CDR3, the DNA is TGTGCCCTTGGGGAACGACCCCCTACACAACTCGTACAGGGCGATAAACTCATCTTT.

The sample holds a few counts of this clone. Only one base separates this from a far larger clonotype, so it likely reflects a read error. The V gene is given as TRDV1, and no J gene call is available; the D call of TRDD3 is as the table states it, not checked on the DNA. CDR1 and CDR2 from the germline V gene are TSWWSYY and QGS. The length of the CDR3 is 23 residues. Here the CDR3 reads CALGERRGTSGIRETTYTDKLIF. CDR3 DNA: TGTGCTCTTGGGGAACGGAGGGGTACGAGTGGGATACGCGAAACTACGTACACCGATAAACTCATTTTT.

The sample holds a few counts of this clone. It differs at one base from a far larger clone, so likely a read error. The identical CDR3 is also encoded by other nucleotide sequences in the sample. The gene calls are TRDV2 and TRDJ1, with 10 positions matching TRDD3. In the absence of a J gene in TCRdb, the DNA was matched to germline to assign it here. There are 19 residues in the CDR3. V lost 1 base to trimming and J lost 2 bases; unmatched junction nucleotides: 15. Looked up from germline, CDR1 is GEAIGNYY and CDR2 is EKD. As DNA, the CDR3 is TGTGCCTGTGACACTGTGAGCCTACCCACTGGGGGATGGACCGATAAACTCATCTTT. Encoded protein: CACDTVSLPTGGWTDKLIF.